The clone carrying this T cell receptor beta chain was seen repeatedly, ten times or more. Its specificity is unknown. The CDR3 is 14 amino acids. Trimming left V 2 bases short and J 2 bases short, with 9 bases between. CDR1 SGHTA and CDR2 FQGNSA come from the germline V gene. This sample was included in a study of early T cells in non-severe SARS-CoV-2 infection. On the study more broadly: Chains stayed unpaired after sequencing of bulk RNA from unsorted whole blood. General observations from the study: VDJdb matching favored anti-spike CD8 responses, missing private and CD4 specificities.

Unique molecular identifiers were added to individual cDNA molecules. TCRdb recomputed calls from the 5' RACE reads with MiXCR, one row per CDR3 protein. The table has 28,000 or so distinct CDR3 sequences, around 5% seen once. The sequenced material came from whole blood. V usage is TRBV7-2 and J usage is TRBJ2-5; D is perhaps TRBD1 or TRBD2 (5 bases each). This receptor was taken from an adult who was a healthcare worker with PCR-confirmed SARS-CoV-2 infection or an uninfected control (not recorded which). As DNA, the CDR3 is TGTGCCAGCAGCTTACCGGGACGGCAAGAGACCCAGTACTTC. As protein: CASSLPGRQETQYF.